The T cell receptor (beta chain) under discussion was sequenced for a study of STAT5B mutations in CD4+ large granular lymphocyte leukemia. Profiling relied on immunoSEQ multiplex PCR, and the TCRdb table lists in-frame clones only, not all of them. Of more than 30,000 clones listed, about 89% were seen once; the top ten hold 0.4% to 0.5%. The receptor comes from a human donor in good health. Sequences were obtained from CD4+ T cells from blood buffy coats.

CDR3 region: CASTPQGSSKNIQYF. The CDR3 region has the DNA TGTGCCAGTACCCCACAGGGGTCGTCCAAAAACATTCAGTACTTC. V gene TRBV19 combines with J gene TRBJ2-4, with 7 bases identical to TRBD1. V shed 7 bases, J shed 2 bases, and the junction held 8 bases outside the gene matches. The CDR3 has 15 residues. Per germline, CDR1 LNHDA and CDR2 SQIVND (reference sequence).